This paragraph covers one T cell receptor beta chain sequence. Generated by immunoSEQ multiplex PCR, the TCRdb table keeps only in-frame clones and is missing some. The sample lists more than 150,000 clones; approximately 90% were seen once. The CDR3 covers 14 residues. V dropped 6 bases and J dropped 6 bases, with 12 bases sitting between them. Germline loops: CDR1 SGHAT, CDR2 FQNNGV. The sample originates from a study of blood T cell repertoires in COVID-19. The overall study: T cells, B-cell-depleted T cells, or PBMCs supplied cDNA or gDNA.

Patients at the Seattle site were enrolled during active infection and followed longitudinally. The sample taken for sequencing was peripheral blood. This chain uses TRBV11-2 with TRBJ1-6, with TRBD1 as a possible D gene (6 bases). The source is a woman aged 70 to 79 with COVID-19, enrolled during active disease. The CDR3 sequence is CASRARTANSPLHF. In DNA form, the CDR3 reads TGTGCCAGCAGGGCCCGGACAGCTAATTCACCCCTCCACTTT. Using reference TRBV11-2 and TRBJ1-6 for the parts outside the CDR3, the full variable domain is EAGVAQSPRYKIIEKRQSVAFWCNPISGHATLYWYQQILGQGPKLLIQFQNNGVVDDSQLPKDRFSAERLKGVDSTLKIQPAKLEDSAVYLCASRARTANSPLHFGNGTRLTVT.